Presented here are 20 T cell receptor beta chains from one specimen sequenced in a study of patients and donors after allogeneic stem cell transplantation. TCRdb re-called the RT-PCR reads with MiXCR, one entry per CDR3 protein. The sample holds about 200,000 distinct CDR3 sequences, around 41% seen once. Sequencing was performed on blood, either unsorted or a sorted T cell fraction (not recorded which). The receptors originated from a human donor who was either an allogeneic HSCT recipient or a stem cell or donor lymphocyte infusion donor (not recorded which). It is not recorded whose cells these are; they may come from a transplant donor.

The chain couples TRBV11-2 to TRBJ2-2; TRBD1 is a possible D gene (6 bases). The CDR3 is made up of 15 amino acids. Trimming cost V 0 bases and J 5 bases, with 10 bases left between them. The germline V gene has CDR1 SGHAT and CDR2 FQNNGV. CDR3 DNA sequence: TGTGCCAGCAGCTTAGAGGACAGCGAAACCGGGGAGCTGTTTTTT. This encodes CASSLEDSETGELFF.

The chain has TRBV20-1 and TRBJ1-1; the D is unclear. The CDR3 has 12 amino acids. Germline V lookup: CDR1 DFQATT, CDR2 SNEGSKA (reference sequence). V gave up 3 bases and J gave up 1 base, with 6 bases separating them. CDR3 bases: TGCAGTGCTAGCCCCCAGAACACTGAAGCTTTCTTT. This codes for CSASPQNTEAFF.

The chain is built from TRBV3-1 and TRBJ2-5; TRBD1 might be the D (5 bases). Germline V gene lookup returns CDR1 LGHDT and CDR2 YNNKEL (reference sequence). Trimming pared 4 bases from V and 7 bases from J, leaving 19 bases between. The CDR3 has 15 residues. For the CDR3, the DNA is TGTGCCAGCAGCCCCCCTGGGGCTAGATCAGTGACCCAGTACTTC. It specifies CASSPPGARSVTQYF.

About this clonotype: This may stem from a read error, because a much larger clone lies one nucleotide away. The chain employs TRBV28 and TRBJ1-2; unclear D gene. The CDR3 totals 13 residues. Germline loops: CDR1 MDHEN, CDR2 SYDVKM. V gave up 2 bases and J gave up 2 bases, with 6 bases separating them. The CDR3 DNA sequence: TGTGCCAGCAGTTTACTGGGGAACTATGGCTACACCTTC. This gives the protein CASSLLGNYGYTF.

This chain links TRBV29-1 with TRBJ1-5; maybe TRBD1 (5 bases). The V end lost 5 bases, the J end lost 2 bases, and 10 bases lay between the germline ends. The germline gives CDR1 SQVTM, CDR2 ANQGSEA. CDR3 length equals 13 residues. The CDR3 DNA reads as TGCAGCGTTTCTCTAGGGGGCAATCAGCCCCAGCATTTT. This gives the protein CSVSLGGNQPQHF.

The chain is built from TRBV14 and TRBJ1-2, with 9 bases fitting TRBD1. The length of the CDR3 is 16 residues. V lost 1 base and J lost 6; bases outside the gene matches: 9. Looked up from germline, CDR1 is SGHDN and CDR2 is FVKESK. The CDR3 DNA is TGTGCCAGCAGCCAAGGGGTTTACGACAGGGGGGATGGCTACACCTTC. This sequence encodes CASSQGVYDRGDGYTF.

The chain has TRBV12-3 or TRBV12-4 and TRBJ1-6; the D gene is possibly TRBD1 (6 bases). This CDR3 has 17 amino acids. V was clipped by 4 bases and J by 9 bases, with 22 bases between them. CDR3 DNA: TGTGCCAGCAGTTCCCCTCTCGGGGGCGCAGAGGGTTCACCCCTCCACTTT. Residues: CASSSPLGGAEGSPLHF.

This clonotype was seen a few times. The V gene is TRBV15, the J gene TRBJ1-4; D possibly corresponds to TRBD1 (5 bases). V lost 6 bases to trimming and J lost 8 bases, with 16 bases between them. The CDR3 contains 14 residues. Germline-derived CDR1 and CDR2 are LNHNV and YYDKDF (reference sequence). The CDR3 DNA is TGTGCCACCAGAGCGACGGGGGAAGGGGAAAAACTGTTTTTT. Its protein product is CATRATGEGEKLFF.

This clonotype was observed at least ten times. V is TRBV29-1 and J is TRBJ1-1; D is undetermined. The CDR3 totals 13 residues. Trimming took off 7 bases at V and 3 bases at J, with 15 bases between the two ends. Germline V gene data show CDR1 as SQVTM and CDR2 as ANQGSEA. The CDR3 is CSGSEHDHTEAFF. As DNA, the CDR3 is TGCAGCGGGTCAGAGCATGACCACACTGAAGCTTTCTTT. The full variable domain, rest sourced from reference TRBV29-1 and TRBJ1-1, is SAVISQKPSRDICQRGTSLTIQCQVDSQVTMMFWYRQQPGQSLTLIATANQGSEATYESGFVIDKFPISRPNLTFSTLTVSNMSPEDSSIYLCSGSEHDHTEAFFGQGTRLTVV.

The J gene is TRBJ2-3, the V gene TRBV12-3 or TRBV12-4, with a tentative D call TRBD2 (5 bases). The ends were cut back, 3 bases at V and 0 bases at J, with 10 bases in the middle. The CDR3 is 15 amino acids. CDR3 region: CASSFRTLSTDTQYF. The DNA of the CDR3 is TGTGCCAGCAGTTTTCGGACTCTTAGCACAGATACGCAGTATTTT.

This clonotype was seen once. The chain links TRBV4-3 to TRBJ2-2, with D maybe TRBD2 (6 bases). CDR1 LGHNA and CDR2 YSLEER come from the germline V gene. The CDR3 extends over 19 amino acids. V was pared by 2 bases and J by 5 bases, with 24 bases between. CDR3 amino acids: CASSQMILSGGARTGELFF. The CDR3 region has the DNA TGCGCCAGCAGCCAAATGATCCTCAGCGGAGGGGCGAGAACCGGGGAGCTGTTTTTT.

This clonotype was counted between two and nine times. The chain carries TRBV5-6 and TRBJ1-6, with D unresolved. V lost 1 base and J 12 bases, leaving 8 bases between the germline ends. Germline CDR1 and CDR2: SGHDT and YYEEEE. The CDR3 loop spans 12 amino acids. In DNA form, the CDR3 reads TGTGCCAGCAGCTTGATGTGGGTACCCCTCCACTTT. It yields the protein CASSLMWVPLHF.

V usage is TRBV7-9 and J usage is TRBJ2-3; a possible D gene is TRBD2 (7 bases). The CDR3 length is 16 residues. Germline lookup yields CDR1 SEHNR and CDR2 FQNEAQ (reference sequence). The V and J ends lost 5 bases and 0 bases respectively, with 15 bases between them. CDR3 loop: CASSPGGGGSTDTQYF. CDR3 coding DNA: TGTGCCAGCAGCCCTGGAGGGGGAGGGAGCACAGATACGCAGTATTTT.

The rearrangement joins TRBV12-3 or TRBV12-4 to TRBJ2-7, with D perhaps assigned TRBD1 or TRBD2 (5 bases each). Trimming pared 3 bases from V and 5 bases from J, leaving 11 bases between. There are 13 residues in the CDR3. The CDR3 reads CASSLNGDHEQYF. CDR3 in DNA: TGTGCCAGCAGTTTGAATGGGGACCACGAGCAGTACTTC.

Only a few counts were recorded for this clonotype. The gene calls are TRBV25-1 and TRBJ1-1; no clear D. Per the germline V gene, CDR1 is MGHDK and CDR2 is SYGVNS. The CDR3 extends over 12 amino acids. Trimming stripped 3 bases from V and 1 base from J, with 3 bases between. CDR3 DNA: TGTGCCAGCAGTGAGCCGAACACTGAAGCTTTCTTT. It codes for CASSEPNTEAFF.

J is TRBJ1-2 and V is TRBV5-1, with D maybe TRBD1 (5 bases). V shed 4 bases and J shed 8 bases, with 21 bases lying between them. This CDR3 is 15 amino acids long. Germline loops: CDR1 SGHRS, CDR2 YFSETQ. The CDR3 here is CASSVTGDAREGYTF. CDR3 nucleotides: TGCGCCAGCAGCGTCACAGGTGACGCCAGGGAAGGCTACACCTTC.

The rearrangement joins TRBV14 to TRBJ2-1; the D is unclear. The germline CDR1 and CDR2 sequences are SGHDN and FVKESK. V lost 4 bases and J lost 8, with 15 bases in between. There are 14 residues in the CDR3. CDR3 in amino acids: CASSPWAVGYEQFF. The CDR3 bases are TGTGCCAGCAGCCCCTGGGCGGTAGGCTATGAGCAGTTCTTC.

CDR3 sequence reads: CSSGTGPTEAFF. DNA of the CDR3: TGTTCCTCGGGGACGGGGCCGACTGAAGCTTTCTTT. The chain employs TRBV27 and TRBJ1-1, with D possibly being TRBD1 (5 bases). CDR3 size: 12 residues. Germline assignment: CDR1 MNHEY and CDR2 SMNVEV (reference sequence).

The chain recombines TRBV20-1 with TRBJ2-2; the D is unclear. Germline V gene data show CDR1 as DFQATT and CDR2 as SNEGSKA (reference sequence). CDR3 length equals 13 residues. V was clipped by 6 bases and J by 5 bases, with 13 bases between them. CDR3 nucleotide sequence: TGCAGTGCCCACCGAGGTCTAACCGGGGAGCTGTTTTTT. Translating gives CSAHRGLTGELFF.

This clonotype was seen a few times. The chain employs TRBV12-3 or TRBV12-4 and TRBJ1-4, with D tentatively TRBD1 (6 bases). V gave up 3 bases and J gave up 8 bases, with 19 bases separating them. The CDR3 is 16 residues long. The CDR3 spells CASSFTEQGGREKLFF. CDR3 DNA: TGTGCCAGCAGTTTTACAGAACAGGGAGGACGAGAAAAACTGTTTTTT.